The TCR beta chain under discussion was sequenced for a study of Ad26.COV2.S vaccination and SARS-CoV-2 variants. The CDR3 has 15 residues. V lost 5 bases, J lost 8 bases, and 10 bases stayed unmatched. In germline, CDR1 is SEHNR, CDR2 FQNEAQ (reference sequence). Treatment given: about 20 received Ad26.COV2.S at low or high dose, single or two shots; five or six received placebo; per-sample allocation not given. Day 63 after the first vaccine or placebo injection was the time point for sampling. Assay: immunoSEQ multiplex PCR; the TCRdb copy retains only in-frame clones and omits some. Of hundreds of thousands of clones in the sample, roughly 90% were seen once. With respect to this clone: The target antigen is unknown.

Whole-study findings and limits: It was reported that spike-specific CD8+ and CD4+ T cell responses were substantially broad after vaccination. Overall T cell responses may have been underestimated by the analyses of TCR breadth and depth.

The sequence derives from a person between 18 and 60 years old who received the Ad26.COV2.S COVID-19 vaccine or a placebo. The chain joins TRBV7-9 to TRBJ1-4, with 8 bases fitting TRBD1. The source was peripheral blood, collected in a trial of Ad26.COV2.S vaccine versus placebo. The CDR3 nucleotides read TGTGCCAGCAGCCCCCCGACAGGGGTAGGGGAAAAACTGTTTTTT. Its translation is CASSPPTGVGEKLFF.